The 10 T cell receptor beta chains below come from one sample, sequenced in a study of cytomegalovirus exposure and HLA in healthy donors. In the PCR, 60 Vbeta and 13 Jbeta primers were used. Sequencing used immunoSEQ multiplex PCR; TCRdb keeps in-frame clones, though not all of them. The sample has about 190,000 clones; 87% are singletons. The material sequenced was PBMCs. The receptors derive from a man aged 25 to 45 in good health and CMV-seronegative.

Notes on this clone: At the DNA level, this CDR3 is encoded by other sequences in the same sample as well. V is TRBV5-1 and J is TRBJ2-2; 13 bases map to TRBD2. V lost 2 bases, J lost 6 bases, and 1 base stayed unmatched. Germline lookup yields CDR1 SGHRS and CDR2 YFSETQ. CDR3 length: 15 residues. The CDR3 DNA reads TGCGCCAGCAGCTTACTAGCGGGAGGGCCCGGGGAGCTGTTTTTT. Its protein product is CASSLLAGGPGELFF.

The V call is TRBV6-4, the J call TRBJ2-3; possible D gene TRBD2, 6 bases. Germline lookup yields CDR1 MRHNA and CDR2 SNTAGT. The CDR3 totals 14 residues. The ends were cut back, 4 bases at V and 4 bases at J, with 12 bases in the middle. The CDR3 here is CASSVGSQSDTQYF. CDR3 sequence (DNA): TGTGCCAGCAGTGTCGGGAGTCAGTCAGATACGCAGTATTTT.

The chain combines TRBV11-1 with TRBJ2-5; D not resolved. Germline assignment: CDR1 SGHAT and CDR2 FQDESV (reference sequence). V was shortened by 1 base and J by 5 bases, with 14 bases between the two germline ends. The CDR3 contains 15 residues. CDR3 nucleotides: TGTGCCAGCAGCTTAGAATTTGATTTTGCGGAGACCCAGTACTTC. It is translated as CASSLEFDFAETQYF.

This chain links TRBV28 with TRBJ2-3; 10 bases agree with TRBD1. Germline trimming cut 7 bases from V and 4 bases from J; bases unmatched to any gene: 11. Germline V lookup: CDR1 MDHEN, CDR2 SYDVKM. The CDR3 is 16 amino acids. The CDR3 DNA reads as TGTGCCAGCACCTCCCCGGGACAGGGGTTTGCAGATACGCAGTATTTT. This translates into CASTSPGQGFADTQYF.

V and J are TRBV7-2 and TRBJ2-7; D might be TRBD2 (5 bases). Germline-derived CDR1 and CDR2 are SGHTA and FQGNSA. This CDR3 spans 13 amino acids. Trimming removed 2 bases from V and 2 bases from J, with 7 bases in between. The CDR3 nucleotides are TGTGCCAGCAGCTTATCCGGGGCCTACGAGCAGTACTTC. Protein: CASSLSGAYEQYF. Looking up the rest from reference TRBV7-2 and TRBJ2-7 gives the full variable domain: GAGVSQSPSNKVTEKGKDVELRCDPISGHTALYWYRQSLGQGLEFLIYFQGNSAPDKSGLPSDRFSAERTGGSVSTLTIQRTQQEDSAVYLCASSLSGAYEQYFGPGTRLTVT.

The chain employs TRBV6-6 and TRBJ1-2; 7 nucleotides line up with TRBD1. Looked up from germline, CDR1 is MNHNY and CDR2 is SVGAGI (reference sequence). This CDR3 region has 15 residues. The junction had 7 bases not matched to a gene; V was cut back by 0 bases and J by 6 bases. CDR3 sequence reads: CASSYSNRDRDGYTF. The CDR3 DNA sequence: TGTGCCAGCAGTTACTCCAACCGCGACAGGGATGGCTACACCTTC.

This clone appeared a single time. The rearrangement joins TRBV2 to TRBJ2-2, with D tentatively TRBD2 (6 bases). Germline V lookup: CDR1 SNHLY, CDR2 FYNNEI. The CDR3 has 14 residues. Trimming stripped 6 bases from V and 4 bases from J, with 12 bases between. The CDR3 is CASRTGTATGELFF. DNA of the CDR3: TGTGCCAGCAGGACGGGGACTGCCACCGGGGAGCTGTTTTTT.

The chain employs TRBV5-1 and TRBJ2-2, with a possible D match to TRBD2 (6 bases). With 5 bases removed from V and 5 bases from J, the gap between germline ends came to 16 bases. The CDR3 contains 15 residues. In germline, CDR1 is SGHRS, CDR2 YFSETQ. The CDR3 is CASRRGGRGTGELFF. CDR3 DNA sequence: TGCGCCAGCAGACGAGGAGGGCGGGGTACCGGGGAGCTGTTTTTT.

The gene calls are TRBV6-4 and TRBJ1-4; D perhaps matches TRBD1 (6 bases). Germline V gene sequence: CDR1 MRHNA, CDR2 SNTAGT. V shed 4 bases and J shed 7 bases, with 16 bases lying between them. The CDR3 extends over 15 amino acids. CDR3 residues: CASSATGGPGEKLFF. CDR3 sequence (DNA): TGTGCCAGCAGTGCCACGGGGGGGCCGGGTGAAAAACTGTTTTTT.

The V gene is TRBV27, the J gene TRBJ2-7; 9 nucleotides agree with TRBD1. This CDR3 is built from 15 residues. CDR1 is MNHEY and CDR2 is SMNVEV in the germline V gene (reference sequence). Trimming at V came to 5 bases and at J to 4 bases, leaving 9 bases not matched to a gene. The CDR3 region is CASSHLRDRVYEQYF. For the CDR3, the DNA is TGTGCCAGCAGTCACCTCCGGGACAGGGTATACGAGCAGTACTTC.